Below, 21 T cell receptor beta chains from the same sample are listed, as sequenced in a study of technical replicates of blood from several donors. The assay was immunoSEQ multiplex PCR, and TCRdb's table has in-frame clones only and misses some. The table shows tens of thousands of clones, with about 97% occurring only once. The sample consisted of T cells isolated from PBMCs. These receptors all come from a human donor in good health.

The chain is built from TRBV4-1 and TRBJ2-5; TRBD1 matches at 9 bases. The CDR3 consists of 16 residues. Germline CDR1 reads MGHRA; CDR2 reads YSYEKL. Unmatched junction bases numbered 9, after V lost 4 bases and J lost 3 bases. CDR3 loop: CASSLTGTGFKETQYF. For the CDR3, the DNA is TGCGCCAGCAGCCTTACCGGGACAGGGTTTAAAGAGACCCAGTACTTC.

The chain combines TRBV6-5 with TRBJ1-5, with a tentative D call TRBD1 (5 bases). The CDR3 consists of 13 residues. Germline V gene data show CDR1 as MNHEY and CDR2 as SVGAGI. V lost 3 bases and J 12 bases, leaving 15 bases between the germline ends. Here the CDR3 reads CASSYTEQAIQHF. The CDR3 nucleotides read TGTGCCAGCAGTTATACCGAACAGGCAATCCAGCATTTT.

This chain uses TRBV27 with TRBJ2-1; TRBD1 matches 7 bases. V lost 6 bases to trimming and J lost 8 bases; unmatched junction nucleotides: 13. The V gene's germline CDR1 is MNHEY and CDR2 SMNVEV (reference sequence). The CDR3 loop spans 15 amino acids. In DNA form, the CDR3 reads TGTGCCAGCAGGGAGACAGGGATGGGATTTTATGAGCAGTTCTTC. Translation: CASRETGMGFYEQFF.

V is TRBV29-1 and J is TRBJ2-2, with D maybe TRBD2 (6 bases). V lost 2 bases and J lost 6, with 13 bases in between. The CDR3 spans 14 residues. Germline CDR1 SQVTM, CDR2 ANQGSEA. The CDR3 region has the DNA TGCAGCGTTGAACGGAGGGCCTCTGCCGGGGAGCTGTTTTTT. This translates into CSVERRASAGELFF.

The chain joins TRBV27 to TRBJ2-7; possible D gene TRBD1, 6 bases. The CDR3 is 11 residues long. V lost 10 bases and J lost 5, with 12 bases in between. The germline gives CDR1 MNHEY, CDR2 SMNVEV (reference sequence). The CDR3 sequence is CATTGGHEQYF. The CDR3, as DNA: TGTGCCACGACAGGTGGCCACGAGCAGTACTTC.

The chain has TRBV7-2 and TRBJ2-1, with 9 bases matching TRBD1. Looked up from germline, CDR1 is SGHTA and CDR2 is FQGNSA. The CDR3 spans 17 residues. V lost 6 bases, J lost 7 bases, and 16 bases stayed unmatched. CDR3 protein: CASRGLTGGPNRNEQFF. DNA for the CDR3: TGTGCCAGCAGGGGATTGACAGGGGGGCCAAACCGTAATGAGCAGTTCTTC.

The chain joins TRBV7-9 to TRBJ2-2; 8 nucleotides align to TRBD1. Germline loops: CDR1 SEHNR, CDR2 FQNEAQ (reference sequence). This CDR3 spans 14 amino acids. Trimming at V came to 1 base and at J to 6 bases, leaving 1 base not matched to a gene. The CDR3 nucleotides are TGTGCCAGCAGCTTAGTGACAGGGGCCGGGGAGCTGTTTTTT. This encodes CASSLVTGAGELFF. The variable domain in full, completed from reference TRBV7-9 and TRBJ2-2, reads DTGVSQNPRHKITKRGQNVTFRCDPISEHNRLYWYRQTLGQGPEFLTYFQNEAQLEKSRLLSDRFSAERPKGSFSTLEIQRTEQGDSAMYLCASSLVTGAGELFFGEGSRLTVL.

This chain uses TRBV28 with TRBJ2-1, with D perhaps matching TRBD2 (6 bases). Looked up from germline, CDR1 is MDHEN and CDR2 is SYDVKM. This CDR3 is built from 17 residues. V dropped 3 bases and J dropped 0 bases, with 15 bases sitting between them. CDR3 protein: CASSFLDDGSSYNEQFF. CDR3 sequence (DNA): TGTGCCAGCAGTTTTCTGGACGACGGGAGCTCCTACAATGAGCAGTTCTTC.

J is TRBJ1-5 and V is TRBV9; D remains ambiguous. Trimming took off 2 bases at V and 3 bases at J, with 12 bases between the two ends. This CDR3 comprises 15 residues. Germline loops: CDR1 SGDLS, CDR2 YYNGEE. The CDR3 DNA is TGTGCCAGCAGCGTCGATTGGAGGGCCAATCAGCCCCAGCATTTT. It yields the protein CASSVDWRANQPQHF.

This sequence joins TRBV6-5 and TRBJ2-1, with TRBD2 matching 9 bases. Unmatched junction bases numbered 11, after V lost 8 bases and J lost 6 bases. Germline V gives CDR1 MNHEY, CDR2 SVGAGI. The CDR3 runs to 15 residues. CDR3 sequence reads: CASYGGREGRNEQFF. In DNA, the CDR3 is TGTGCCAGCTATGGTGGGCGGGAGGGCCGCAATGAGCAGTTCTTC.

This chain joins TRBV27 and TRBJ2-5; 12 bases align to TRBD2. With V trimmed by 4 bases and J by 4 bases, 4 bases remained unmatched. Germline V gene lookup returns CDR1 MNHEY and CDR2 SMNVEV (reference sequence). This CDR3 spans 15 amino acids. CDR3 protein: CASSWTGLAGETQYF. The CDR3 DNA sequence: TGTGCCAGCAGTTGGACGGGACTAGCGGGAGAGACCCAGTACTTC.

V gene TRBV30 combines with J gene TRBJ1-1; 10 bases are shared with TRBD1. Trimming took 2 bases from V and 10 from J; bases not matched to a gene: 4. Germline CDR1 and CDR2: GTSNPN and SVGIG (reference sequence). This CDR3 spans 12 amino acids. The CDR3 protein is CAWSLGQGGAFF. The CDR3 DNA reads TGTGCCTGGAGTCTAGGACAGGGGGGAGCTTTCTTT. The complete variable domain, with remaining parts taken from reference TRBV30 and TRBJ1-1, reads SQTIHQWPATLVQPVGSPLSLECTVEGTSNPNLYWYRQAAGRGLQLLFYSVGIGQISSEVPQNLSASRPQDRQFILSSKKLLLSDSGFYLCAWSLGQGGAFFGQGTRLTVV.

The chain uses TRBV9 and TRBJ2-1; D remains unclear. The CDR3 extends over 12 amino acids. V lost 3 bases and J lost 10, with 11 bases in between. Germline CDR1 reads SGDLS; CDR2 reads YYNGEE. CDR3 bases: TGTGCCAGCAGCGCTGAGGCATTGGAGCAGTTCTTC. Its translation is CASSAEALEQFF.

V usage is TRBV20-1 and J usage is TRBJ2-1; D uncertain. Trimming pared 2 bases from V and 8 bases from J, leaving 4 bases between. CDR3 length: 10 residues. Germline V gives CDR1 DFQATT, CDR2 SNEGSKA (reference sequence). The CDR3 here is CSARSDEQFF. The CDR3 DNA reads TGCAGTGCTAGATCAGATGAGCAGTTCTTC.

The V and J genes are TRBV18 and TRBJ1-5; the D is unclear. From germline, CDR1 is KGHSH and CDR2 LQKENI. Trimming left V 3 bases short and J 6 bases short, with 12 bases between. This CDR3 has 14 residues. The CDR3 coding sequence is TGTGCCAGCTCACCCTACGGGGTCATTCAGCCCCAGCATTTT. Its protein product is CASSPYGVIQPQHF.

The chain links TRBV27 to TRBJ2-1, with D maybe TRBD1 (5 bases). The CDR3 is 15 residues long. Germline V lookup: CDR1 MNHEY, CDR2 SMNVEV (reference sequence). Trimming stripped 6 bases from V and 5 bases from J, with 17 bases between. The CDR3 loop is CASSFHGAVNNEQFF. The DNA of the CDR3 is TGTGCCAGCAGCTTCCATGGGGCAGTGAACAATGAGCAGTTCTTC.

The chain is built from TRBV13 and TRBJ2-1, with TRBD2 matching 7 bases. The ends lost 10 bases at V and 3 bases at J; junction bases unmatched: 9. Germline V CDR1 and CDR2: PRHDT, FYEKMQ (reference sequence). This CDR3 has 14 amino acids. CDR3 sequence (DNA): TGTGCCACCCTTCGGGAGGCCAACTACAATGAGCAGTTCTTC. Its protein product is CATLREANYNEQFF.

This clone has only one observation. This sequence joins TRBV19 and TRBJ2-2; 9 bases align to TRBD2. The CDR3 contains 14 residues. Unmatched junction bases numbered 7, after V lost 7 bases and J lost 7 bases. From germline, CDR1 is LNHDA and CDR2 SQIVND (reference sequence). The CDR3 spells CASIEREVGGELFF. In DNA form, the CDR3 reads TGTGCCAGTATTGAGCGGGAGGTCGGCGGGGAGCTGTTTTTT.

The chain uses TRBV21-1 and TRBJ1-2. TRBV21-1 is marked as a pseudogene. The CDR3 covers 13 residues. As DNA, the CDR3 is TGTGCCAGCAGCATTGGGGGGAACTATGGCTACACCTTC. The encoded protein is CASSIGGNYGYTF.

V and J are TRBV9 and TRBJ1-1; possibly TRBD1 for D (5 bases). Germline CDR1 and CDR2: SGDLS and YYNGEE. The CDR3 contains 16 residues. Trimming removed 0 bases at V and 2 bases at J, with 14 bases between. This CDR3 is CASSVVSGGRNTEAFF. The CDR3 DNA is TGTGCCAGCAGCGTAGTCTCCGGGGGTCGAAACACTGAAGCTTTCTTT. The full variable domain, completed using reference TRBV9 and TRBJ1-1, is DSGVTQTPKHLITATGQRVTLRCSPRSGDLSVYWYQQSLDQGLQFLIQYYNGEERAKGNILERFSAQQFPDLHSELNLSSLELGDSALYFCASSVVSGGRNTEAFFGQGTRLTVV.

In nucleotides, the CDR3 is TGTGCCAGCAGCTTAGGGGATAGCGGGAGTGGAAACATTCAGTACTTC. Its translation: CASSLGDSGSGNIQYF. V and J are TRBV7-6 and TRBJ2-4; 9 nucleotides align to TRBD2. Germline loops: CDR1 SGHVS, CDR2 FNYEAQ. V lost 1 base and J lost 6; bases outside the gene matches: 7. The CDR3 loop spans 16 amino acids.